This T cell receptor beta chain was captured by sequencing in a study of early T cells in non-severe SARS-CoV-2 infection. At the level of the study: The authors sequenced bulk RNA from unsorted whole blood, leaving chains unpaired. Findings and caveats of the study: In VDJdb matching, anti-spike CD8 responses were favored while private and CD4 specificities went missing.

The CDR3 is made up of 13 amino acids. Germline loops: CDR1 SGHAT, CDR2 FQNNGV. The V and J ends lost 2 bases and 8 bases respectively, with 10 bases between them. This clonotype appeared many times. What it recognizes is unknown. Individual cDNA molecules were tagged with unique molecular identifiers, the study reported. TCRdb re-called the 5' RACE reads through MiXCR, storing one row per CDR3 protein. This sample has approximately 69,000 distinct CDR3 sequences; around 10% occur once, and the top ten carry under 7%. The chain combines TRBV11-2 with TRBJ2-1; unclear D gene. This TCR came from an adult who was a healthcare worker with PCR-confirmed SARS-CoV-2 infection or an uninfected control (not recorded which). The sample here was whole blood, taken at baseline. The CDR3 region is CASSLYGGDEQFF. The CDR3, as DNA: TGTGCCAGCAGCTTATATGGCGGAGATGAGCAGTTCTTC.